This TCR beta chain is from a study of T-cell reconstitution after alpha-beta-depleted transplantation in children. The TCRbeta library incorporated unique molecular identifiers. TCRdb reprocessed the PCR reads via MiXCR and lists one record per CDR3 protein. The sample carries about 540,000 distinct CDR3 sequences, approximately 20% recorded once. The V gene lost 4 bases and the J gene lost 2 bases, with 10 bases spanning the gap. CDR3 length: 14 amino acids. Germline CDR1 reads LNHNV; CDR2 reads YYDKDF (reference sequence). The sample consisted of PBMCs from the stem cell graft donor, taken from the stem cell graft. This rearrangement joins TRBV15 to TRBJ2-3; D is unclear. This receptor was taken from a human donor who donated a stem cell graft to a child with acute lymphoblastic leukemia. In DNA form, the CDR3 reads TGTGCCACCAGCAAAGGGCCTAACACAGATACGCAGTATTTT. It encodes CATSKGPNTDTQYF.